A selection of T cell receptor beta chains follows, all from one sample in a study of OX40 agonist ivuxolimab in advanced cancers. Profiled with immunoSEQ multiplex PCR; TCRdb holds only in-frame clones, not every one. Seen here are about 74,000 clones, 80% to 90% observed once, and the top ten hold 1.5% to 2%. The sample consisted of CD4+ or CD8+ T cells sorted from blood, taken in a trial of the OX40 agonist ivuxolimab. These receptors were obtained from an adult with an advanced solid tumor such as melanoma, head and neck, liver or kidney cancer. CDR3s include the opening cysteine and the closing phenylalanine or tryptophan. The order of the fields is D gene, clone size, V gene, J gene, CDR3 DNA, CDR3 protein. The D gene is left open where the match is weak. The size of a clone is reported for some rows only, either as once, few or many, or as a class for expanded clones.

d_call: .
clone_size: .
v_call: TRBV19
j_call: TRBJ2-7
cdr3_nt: TGTGCCAGTAGCGGGACAACCATGAGCGGCTCCTACGAGCAGTACTTC
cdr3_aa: CASSGTTMSGSYEQYF

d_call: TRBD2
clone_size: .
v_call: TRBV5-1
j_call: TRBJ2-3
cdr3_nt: TGCGCCAGCAGCTCTGGGACTAGCGGGAGGGCCACAGATACGCAGTATTTT
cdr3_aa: CASSSGTSGRATDTQYF

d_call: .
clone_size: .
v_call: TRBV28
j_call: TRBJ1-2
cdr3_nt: TGTGCCAGCAGTTTATGGACCCCCTACGGTGCCATTAACTATGGCTACACCTTC
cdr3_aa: CASSLWTPYGAINYGYTF

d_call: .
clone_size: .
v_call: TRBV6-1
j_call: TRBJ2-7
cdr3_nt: TGTGCCAGCTCCTTATTGGGGGCACGGGACGAGCAGTACTTC
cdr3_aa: CASSLLGARDEQYF

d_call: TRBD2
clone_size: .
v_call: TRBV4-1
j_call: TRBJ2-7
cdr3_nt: TGCGCCAGCAGCCAAGGCCTAGCGGGAGCTTACGAGCAGTACTTC
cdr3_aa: CASSQGLAGAYEQYF

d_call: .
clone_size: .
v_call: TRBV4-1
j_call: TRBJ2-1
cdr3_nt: TGCGCCAGCAGCCAAGATAGGGGCGATGAGCAGTTCTTC
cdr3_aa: CASSQDRGDEQFF

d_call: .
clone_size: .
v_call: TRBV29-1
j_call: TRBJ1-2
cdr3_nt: TGCAGCGTTGAATCTGGGGCACAAGCGAATAACTATGGCTACACCTTC
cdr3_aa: CSVESGAQANNYGYTF

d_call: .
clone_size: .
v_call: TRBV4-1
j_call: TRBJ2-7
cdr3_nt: TGCGCCAGCAGCCAAAGTATTTCGGGGTACGAGCAGTACTTC
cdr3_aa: CASSQSISGYEQYF

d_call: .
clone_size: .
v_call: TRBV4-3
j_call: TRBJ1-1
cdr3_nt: TGCGCCAGCAGCCTCCAGGGGCGAGACACTGAAGCTTTCTTT
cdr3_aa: CASSLQGRDTEAFF

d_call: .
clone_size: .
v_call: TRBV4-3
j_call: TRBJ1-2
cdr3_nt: TGCGCCAGCAGCCAAGATTTGCAACAGGGAGTTCCTTATGGCTACACCTTC
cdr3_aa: CASSQDLQQGVPYGYTF

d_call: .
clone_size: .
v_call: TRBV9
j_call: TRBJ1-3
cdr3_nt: TGTGCCAGCAGCGCCAACGAAGGGTTTATCTCTGGAAACACCATATATTTT
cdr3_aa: CASSANEGFISGNTIYF

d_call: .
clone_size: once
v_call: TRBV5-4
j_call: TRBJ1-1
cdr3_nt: TGTGCCAGCAGCGGGAATAGGGGGGACACTGAAGCTTTCTTT
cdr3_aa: CASSGNRGDTEAFF

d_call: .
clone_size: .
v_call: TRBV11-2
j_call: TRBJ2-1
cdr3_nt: TGTGCCAGCAGCTTATGGCGAGAGGATGAGCAGTTCTTC
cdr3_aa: CASSLWREDEQFF

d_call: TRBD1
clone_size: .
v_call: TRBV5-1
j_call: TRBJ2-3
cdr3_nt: TGCGCCAGCAGCTTGGGGGCAGGGGGAGATACGCAGTATTTT
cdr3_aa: CASSLGAGGDTQYF

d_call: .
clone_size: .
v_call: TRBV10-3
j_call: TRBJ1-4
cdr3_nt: TGTGCCATCAGTGAAGGACAGAAGGATGAAAAACTGTTTTTT
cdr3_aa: CAISEGQKDEKLFF

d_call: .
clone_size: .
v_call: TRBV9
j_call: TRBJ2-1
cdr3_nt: TGTGCCAGCAGTAAAAACGGGGGTGAGCAGTTCTTC
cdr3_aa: CASSKNGGEQFF

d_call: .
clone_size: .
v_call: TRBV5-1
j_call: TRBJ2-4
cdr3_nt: TGCGCCAGCAGCTTGTCAGTCGCCAAAAACATTCAGTACTTC
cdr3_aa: CASSLSVAKNIQYF

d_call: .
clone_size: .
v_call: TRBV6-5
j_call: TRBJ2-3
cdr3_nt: TGTGCCAGCAGTCCTGACTGGCCGGGGGATACGCAGTATTTT
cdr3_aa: CASSPDWPGDTQYF

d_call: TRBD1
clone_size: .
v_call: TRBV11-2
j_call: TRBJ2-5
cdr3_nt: TGTGCCAGCAGTAATACCGGGACAGAGGGAGAGACCCAGTACTTC
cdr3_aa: CASSNTGTEGETQYF

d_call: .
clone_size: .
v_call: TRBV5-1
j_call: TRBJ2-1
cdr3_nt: TGCGCCAGCAGCTTGACTTTCGGGTCCTACAATGAGCAGTTCTTC
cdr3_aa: CASSLTFGSYNEQFF